Below, 15 T cell receptor beta chains from the same sample are listed, as sequenced in a study of glioma-infiltrating T cells (dated by TCRdb to 2016 to 2018). The listed sequencing device is Illumina MiSeq. TCR alpha and beta CDR3 regions were amplified with the iRepertoire nested amplicon-rescue multiplex PCR (arm-PCR) platform from RNA. TCRdb reprocessed the public reads (quality trimming at Q25 with fastp, clone calling with MiXCR) and kept in-frame beta chains. Identical CDR3 protein sequences are pooled into one entry, listed with their most common genes and DNA. This sample gives about 130,000 distinct CDR3 sequences in total; about 25% of them show up just once. Together, the top ten hold roughly 29% of the sample. The sequenced sample consisted of glioma tissue, nonneoplastic brain tissue, or PBMCs (not recorded which). Receptors originate from a human donor with low-grade glioma or glioblastoma, undergoing nonglioma brain surgery, or in good health (not recorded which).

The rearrangement uses TRBV28 and TRBJ2-2; D is unclear. V gave up 9 bases and J gave up 7 bases, with 9 bases separating them. The germline CDR1 and CDR2 sequences are MDHEN and SYDVKM. There are 11 residues in the CDR3. The CDR3 loop is CASQLGGELFF. The CDR3 nucleotides are TGTGCCAGTCAATTGGGCGGGGAGCTGTTTTTT. Together with reference TRBV28 and TRBJ2-2, the CDR3 gives the full variable domain: DVKVTQSSRYLVKRTGEKVFLECVQDMDHENMFWYRQDPGLGLRLIYFSYDVKMKEKGDIPEGYSVSREKKERFSLILESASTNQTSMYLCASQLGGELFFGEGSRLTVL.

The chain joins TRBV5-1 to TRBJ2-7, with 7 bases lining up with TRBD1. Germline V lookup: CDR1 SGHRS, CDR2 YFSETQ. The CDR3 loop spans 15 amino acids. Trimming at V came to 5 bases and at J to 3 bases, leaving 11 bases not matched to a gene. The CDR3 region has the DNA TGCGCCAGCAGGAAAGCGATCACAGGGGACTACGAGCAGTACGTC. It encodes CASRKAITGDYEQYV.

In this sample, this clonotype turned up a few times. V gene TRBV2 combines with J gene TRBJ1-5; 8 bases map to TRBD1. The germline V gene encodes CDR1 SNHLY and CDR2 FYNNEI. V lost 3 bases, J lost 3 bases, and 4 bases stayed unmatched. CDR3 length: 15 residues. The CDR3 is CASSEQGQDNQPQHF. DNA for the CDR3: TGTGCCAGCAGTGAGCAGGGACAGGACAATCAGCCCCAGCATTTT.

This clonotype has at least ten counts. This sequence joins TRBV6-1 and TRBJ2-2; either TRBD1 or TRBD2 may fit D (5 bases each). In germline, CDR1 is MNHNS, CDR2 SASEGT. The CDR3 runs to 17 residues. Trimming shortened V by 5 bases and J by 4 bases, and 20 bases separated the two germline ends. For the CDR3, the DNA is TGTGCCAGCAGTTTCTTTTCCGGGACGATAACCACCGGGGAGCTGTTTTTT. This codes for CASSFFSGTITTGELFF.

Worth noting for this clonotype: This CDR3 is missing its conserved last phenylalanine or tryptophan, likely due to a read error. The chain links TRBV6-5 to TRBJ1-2; 7 nucleotides agree with TRBD1. Trimming took 2 bases from V and 7 from J; bases not matched to a gene: 16. The CDR3 has 17 residues. Germline V gives CDR1 MNHEY, CDR2 SVGAGI. This chain's CDR3 is CASSYLSTGDLAVGYTL. For the CDR3, the DNA is TGTGCCAGCAGTTACCTTTCCACAGGGGATCTAGCGGTTGGCTACACCTTA.

This chain connects TRBV10-3 to TRBJ1-2; D is uncertain. V was clipped by 10 bases and J by 4 bases, with 22 bases between them. CDR1 ENHRY and CDR2 SYGVKD come from the germline V gene. This CDR3 spans 15 amino acids. The chain's CDR3 is CASTASPMALYGYTF. As DNA, the CDR3 is TGTGCCAGCACGGCTTCCCCCATGGCCCTCTATGGCTACACCTTC.

Details on this clonotype: An end of the junction does not agree with germline; a read error may underlie this. This chain connects TRBV6-1 to TRBJ2-3; 9 bases agree with TRBD1. CDR1 MNHNS and CDR2 SASEGT come from the germline V gene. The CDR3 has 15 amino acids. As DNA, the CDR3 is TGTACCAGCAGTTATCCCGGACAGGGGACAGATACGCAGTATTTT. Protein product: CTSSYPGQGTDTQYF.

The chain links TRBV7-9 to TRBJ1-5; 7 bases match TRBD1. In germline, CDR1 is SEHNR, CDR2 FQNEAQ (reference sequence). The CDR3 runs 16 residues. The trim removed 8 bases at V and 4 bases at J, leaving 14 bases unmatched. This CDR3 is CASSPPPQGGNQPQHF. CDR3 coding DNA: TGTGCCAGCTCACCCCCTCCCCAGGGGGGGAATCAGCCCCAGCATTTT. Variable domain in full (rest from reference TRBV7-9 and TRBJ1-5): DTGVSQNPRHKITKRGQNVTFRCDPISEHNRLYWYRQTLGQGPEFLTYFQNEAQLEKSRLLSDRFSAERPKGSFSTLEIQRTEQGDSAMYLCASSPPPQGGNQPQHFGDGTRLSIL.

To note about this clonotype: This may be a read error, as it is one base from a much larger clone. The chain combines TRBV7-3 with TRBJ2-2; no reliable D call. The CDR3 spans 14 residues. Germline V gives CDR1 SGHTA, CDR2 FQGTGA. Here the CDR3 DNA reads TGTGCCAGCAGCAATGAAATGAACACCGTGGAGCTGTTTTTT. The encoded protein is CASSNEMNTVELFF.

There are a few counts of this clonotype. CDR3 in amino acids: CASSFNRGPQETQYF. The CDR3 bases are TGTGCCAGCAGCTTTAACAGGGGGCCCCAAGAGACCCAGTACTTC. The rearrangement links TRBV7-3 to TRBJ2-5; 9 nucleotides agree with TRBD1. This CDR3 spans 15 amino acids. The V and J ends lost 3 bases and 1 base, in that order; junction bases with no gene match: 3. The germline CDR1 and CDR2 sequences are SGHTA and FQGTGA.

This sequence joins TRBV7-9 and TRBJ2-5; 12 positions match TRBD2. Trimming removed 11 bases from V and 1 base from J; junction bases left unmatched: 5. Germline loops: CDR1 SEHNR, CDR2 FQNEAQ (reference sequence). CDR3 length: 14 residues. CDR3 sequence reads: CAVRLAGAQETQYF. The DNA for the CDR3 is TGTGCCGTCCGACTAGCGGGGGCCCAAGAGACCCAGTACTTC.

This clonotype has ten or more counts. CDR3 residues: CASSSLDRVVGYTF. The CDR3 DNA follows: TGTGCCAGCAGTTCCCTGGACAGGGTAGTAGGCTACACCTTC. V is TRBV6-1 and J is TRBJ1-2, with 8 bases fitting TRBD1. The CDR3 is 14 amino acids. The junction had 10 bases not matched to a gene; V was cut back by 5 bases and J by 8 bases. The germline gives CDR1 MNHNS, CDR2 SASEGT.

In its sample, this clonotype was seen a few times. The rearrangement joins TRBV15 to TRBJ2-2; D possibly corresponds to TRBD1 (5 bases). The CDR3 loop spans 15 amino acids. V was pared by 4 bases and J by 2 bases, with 11 bases between. CDR1 is LNHNV, CDR2 YYDKDF, per germline (reference sequence). The CDR3 region is CATSIKGANTGELFF. CDR3 DNA: TGTGCCACCAGCATCAAAGGGGCCAACACCGGGGAGCTGTTTTTT.

The V call is TRBV7-9, the J call TRBJ1-5, with D tentatively TRBD1 (6 bases). The CDR3 sequence is 16 residues long. Trimming pared 1 base from V and 2 bases from J, leaving 12 bases between. Looked up from germline, CDR1 is SEHNR and CDR2 is FQNEAQ (reference sequence). This chain's CDR3 is CASSLDGRGGNQPQHF. The DNA for the CDR3 is TGTGCCAGCAGCTTAGACGGCAGGGGTGGCAATCAGCCCCAGCATTTT.

This sequence joins TRBV4-2 and TRBJ1-1, with 8 nucleotides matching TRBD1. V shed 0 bases and J 4 bases; nucleotides not matched to a gene: 4. This CDR3 has 15 amino acids. CDR1 and CDR2 from the germline V gene are LGHNA and YNFKEQ. The CDR3 region is CASSQDPTGGTEAFF. CDR3 DNA sequence: TGTGCCAGCAGCCAAGATCCCACAGGGGGCACTGAAGCTTTCTTT.